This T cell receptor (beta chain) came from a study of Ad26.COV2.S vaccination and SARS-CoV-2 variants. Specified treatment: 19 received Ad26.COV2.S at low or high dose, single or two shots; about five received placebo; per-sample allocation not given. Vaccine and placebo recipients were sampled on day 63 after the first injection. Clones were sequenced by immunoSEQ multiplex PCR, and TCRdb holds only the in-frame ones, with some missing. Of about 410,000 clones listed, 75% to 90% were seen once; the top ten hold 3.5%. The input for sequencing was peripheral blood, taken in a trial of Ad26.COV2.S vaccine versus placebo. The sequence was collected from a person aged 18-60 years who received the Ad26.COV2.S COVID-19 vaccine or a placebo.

CDR3 protein: CASIPPGGTEAFF. CDR3 DNA sequence: TGTGCCAGTATCCCACCGGGGGGAACTGAAGCTTTCTTT. The rearrangement joins TRBV19 to TRBJ1-1, with D possibly being TRBD1 (5 bases). Trimming shortened V by 7 bases and J by 5 bases, and 14 bases separated the two germline ends. The germline gives CDR1 LNHDA, CDR2 SQIVND (reference sequence). CDR3 size: 13 residues.